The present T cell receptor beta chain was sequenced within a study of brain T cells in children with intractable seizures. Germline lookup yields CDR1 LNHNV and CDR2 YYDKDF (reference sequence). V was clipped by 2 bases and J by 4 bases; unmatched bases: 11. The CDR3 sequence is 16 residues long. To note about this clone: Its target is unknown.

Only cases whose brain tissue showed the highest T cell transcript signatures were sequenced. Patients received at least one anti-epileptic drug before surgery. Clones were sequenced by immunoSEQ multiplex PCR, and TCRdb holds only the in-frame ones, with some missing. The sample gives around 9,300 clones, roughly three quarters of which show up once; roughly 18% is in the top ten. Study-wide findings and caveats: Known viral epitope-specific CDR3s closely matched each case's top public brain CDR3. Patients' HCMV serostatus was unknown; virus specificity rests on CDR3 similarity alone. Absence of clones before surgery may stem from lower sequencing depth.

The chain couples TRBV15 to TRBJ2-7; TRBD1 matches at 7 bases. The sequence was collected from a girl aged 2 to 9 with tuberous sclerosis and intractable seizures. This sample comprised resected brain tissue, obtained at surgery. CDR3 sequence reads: CATSRPLGTDPYEQYF. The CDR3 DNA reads TGTGCCACCAGCAGACCCCTCGGGACAGATCCTTACGAGCAGTACTTC.